These T cell receptor beta chains were read from a single sample in a study of CD8 T cells in ankylosing spondylitis. Via MiXCR, TCRdb re-called the 5' RACE reads, giving one row per CDR3 protein. The sample carries some 200,000 distinct CDR3 sequences, 18% recorded once. Sequenced: blood, either unsorted or a sorted T cell fraction (not recorded which). The receptors come from a male donor aged 10 to 35 with ankylosing spondylitis or in good health (not recorded which). Both conserved end residues are part of each CDR3. D genes are given only for firm matches. For some rows the clone size is stated as once, few or many, or as a class when expanded; others skip it.

length,J,D,V,size,DNA,CDR3
15,TRBJ1-2,TRBD1,TRBV20-1,.,TGCAGTGCTAGAGATCTGAGACAGGGGGCGGAGGGCTACACCTTC,CSARDLRQGAEGYTF
16,TRBJ2-5,TRBD2,TRBV12-3/TRBV12-4,many,TGTGCCAGCAGTCCAAGGACTAGCGGGAGTTCGGAGACCCAGTACTTC,CASSPRTSGSSETQYF
12,TRBJ1-5,.,TRBV2,.,TGTGCCAGCCGAGAGACAGATCAGCCCCAGCATTTT,CASRETDQPQHF
15,TRBJ1-6,.,TRBV20-1,many,TGCAGTGCTTCACGGGAAACCTCGTATAATTCACCCCTCCACTTT,CSASRETSYNSPLHF
14,TRBJ1-1,.,TRBV27,.,TGTGCCAGTGGGGTCTATGCCATGAACACTGAAGCTTTCTTT,CASGVYAMNTEAFF
14,TRBJ2-5,.,TRBV5-1,many,TGCGCCAGCAGTTCTCTAGTGAACCAAGAGACCCAGTACTTC,CASSSLVNQETQYF
14,TRBJ1-5,.,TRBV4-1,many,TGCGCCAGCAGCCAAGCAGGGGTAAACCAGCCCCAGCATTTT,CASSQAGVNQPQHF
14,TRBJ2-7,.,TRBV6-2/TRBV6-3,many,TGTGCCAGCCTCCACCGACGGAATCGCTACGAGCAGTACTTC,CASLHRRNRYEQYF
15,TRBJ2-1,.,TRBV3-1,many,TGTGCCAGCAGCCAGCCGGGACTCTCCTACAATGAGCAGTTCTTC,CASSQPGLSYNEQFF
16,TRBJ2-1,.,TRBV27,.,TGTGCCAGCAGTGTACAGGGTCTCGGGACCTACAATGAGCAGTTCTTC,CASSVQGLGTYNEQFF
14,TRBJ2-4,.,TRBV12-3/TRBV12-4,many,TGTGCCAGCCTATCTGCAGGCCCAGGGAACATTCAGTACTTC,CASLSAGPGNIQYF
13,TRBJ1-1,.,TRBV5-1,many,TGCGCCAGCAGCTTTGGGGGCGTCGCTGAAGCTTTCTTT,CASSFGGVAEAFF
15,TRBJ2-6,TRBD1,TRBV14,many,TGTGCCAGCAGCCCTTCAGGGGGTACGGCCAACGTCCTGACTTTC,CASSPSGGTANVLTF
15,TRBJ2-5,.,TRBV6-5,many,TGTGCCAGCAGTTACTCGGTTTCCCTCCAAGAGACCCAGTACTTC,CASSYSVSLQETQYF
12,TRBJ1-5,.,TRBV6-1,few,TGTGCCAGCAGTGAGCAGGGTTTGGCCCAGCATTTT,CASSEQGLAQHF
15,TRBJ1-4,.,TRBV6-1,many,TGTGCCAGCAGTGAAGCAACTGGGACGGACGAAAAACTGTTTTTT,CASSEATGTDEKLFF
15,TRBJ2-3,TRBD2,TRBV7-6,few,TGTGCCAGCAGGACCGGGACTAGTGTCACAGATACGCAGTATTTT,CASRTGTSVTDTQYF
18,TRBJ2-1,TRBD2,TRBV5-1,many,TGCGCCAGCAGCTCCAAACTAGCGGGAGACCTCTCCTACAATGAGCAGTTCTTC,CASSSKLAGDLSYNEQFF
13,TRBJ2-1,.,TRBV6-1,many,TGTGCCAGCAGTGAAGGATCGCTCAATGAGCAGTTCTTC,CASSEGSLNEQFF
13,TRBJ2-5,.,TRBV20-1,many,TGCAGTGCATATGACCTGAAGAAAGAGACCCAGTACTTC,CSAYDLKKETQYF
18,TRBJ2-7,TRBD2,TRBV7-4,many,TGTGCCAGCAGCTTAGGGCCTCGAATAGCGGGAGGGCCTTACGAGCAGTACTTC,CASSLGPRIAGGPYEQYF
12,TRBJ2-1,.,TRBV6-5,.,TGTGCCAGCCATGGCGGGTACAATGAGCAGTTCTTC,CASHGGYNEQFF
15,TRBJ2-5,TRBD2,TRBV12-5,many,TGTGCTAGTGCCTTTGGCGGGAGGGCCCAAGAGACCCAGTACTTC,CASAFGGRAQETQYF
11,TRBJ2-5,.,TRBV20-1,many,TGCAGTGCCACACAACAGGAGACCCAGTACTTC,CSATQQETQYF
14,TRBJ2-3,.,TRBV11-2,many,TGTGCCAGCAGAACGGGACCGTTCACAGATACGCAGTATTTT,CASRTGPFTDTQYF
13,TRBJ2-1,.,TRBV4-3,.,TGCGCCAGCAGCCAAGCTTCCTACAATGAGCAGTTCTTC,CASSQASYNEQFF
16,TRBJ2-5,TRBD2,TRBV20-1,.,TGCAGTGCTATGGGACTAGCGCGGGAGAGAAGAGAGACCCAGTACTTC,CSAMGLARERRETQYF
16,TRBJ2-1,TRBD2,TRBV20-1,many,TGCAGTGCCCCCACCTCCCTAGCGGGAAGGGGCAATGAGCAGTTCTTC,CSAPTSLAGRGNEQFF
12,TRBJ2-3,.,TRBV29-1,.,TGCAGCGTTGAAGATCCTCGAATGGCGCAGTATTTT,CSVEDPRMAQYF
15,TRBJ1-5,.,TRBV15,many,TGTGCCACCAGCTGGGGAGCGCACGGCAATCAGCCCCAGCATTTT,CATSWGAHGNQPQHF
15,TRBJ2-2,.,TRBV7-9,.,TGTGCCAGCAGGATTCCGGGACCACCCACCGGGGAGCTGTTTTTT,CASRIPGPPTGELFF
13,TRBJ2-1,.,TRBV10-3,many,TGTGCCATCAGCCCGGGACTTTTCAATGAGCAGTTCTTC,CAISPGLFNEQFF
14,TRBJ2-2,.,TRBV12-3/TRBV12-4,many,TGTGCCAGCAGTTTTGGGTTGAACACCGGGGAGCTGTTTTTT,CASSFGLNTGELFF
17,TRBJ2-3,TRBD2,TRBV9,.,TGTGCCAGCAGCGTATTCGCGGGAGTAAGGGGCACAGATACGCAGTATTTT,CASSVFAGVRGTDTQYF
16,TRBJ1-5,.,TRBV27,many,TGTGCCAGCAGTTTATTCGGGGGACGGTTAAATCAGCCCCAGCATTTT,CASSLFGGRLNQPQHF
14,TRBJ2-1,.,TRBV5-1,.,TGCGCCAGCAGCTTGGAACAGGGCGCCGATGAGCAGTTCTTC,CASSLEQGADEQFF
13,TRBJ2-1,.,TRBV7-9,many,TGTGCCAGCAGCAAGACATCTTCCAATGAGCAGTTCTTC,CASSKTSSNEQFF
15,TRBJ2-1,.,TRBV12-3/TRBV12-4,many,TGTGCCAGCAGTTTAGGGGGGCCTACTACGAGGGAGCAGTTCTTC,CASSLGGPTTREQFF
15,TRBJ2-5,.,TRBV5-1,many,TGCGCCAGCAGGGCAGGGAGGCTCGTGATGGAGACCCAGTACTTC,CASRAGRLVMETQYF
16,TRBJ1-2,.,TRBV15,many,TGTGCCACCAGCAGCCTCCTTCCCCAGGGAAACTATGGCTACACCTTC,CATSSLLPQGNYGYTF
14,TRBJ1-2,.,TRBV27,few,TGTGCCAGCAGTTTAACAGGGTACTACTATGGCTACACCTTC,CASSLTGYYYGYTF
11,TRBJ2-1,.,TRBV6-6,once,TGTGCCAGCTTATGGGGCAATGAGCAGTTCTTC,CASLWGNEQFF
15,TRBJ1-5,TRBD1,TRBV2,many,TGTGCCAGCAGGGGAGGGACAGGGTTGAATCAGCCCCAGCATTTT,CASRGGTGLNQPQHF
14,TRBJ2-5,.,TRBV24-1,.,TGTGCCACCAGTGATTGGTCAGGCGAAGAGACCCAGTACTTC,CATSDWSGEETQYF
15,TRBJ2-1,.,TRBV6-2/TRBV6-3,many,TGTGCCAGCACCCTAACGGGACTGGCAAACAATGAGCAGTTCTTC,CASTLTGLANNEQFF
12,TRBJ1-1,.,TRBV7-9,many,TGTGCCAGCAGCTCACAGGTTGGTGAAGCTTTCTTT,CASSSQVGEAFF